The T cell receptor (beta chain) under discussion was sequenced for a study of T cell repertoires in cytomegalovirus infection. The overall study: The public TCR beta signatures pointed to both CMV infection and matching HLA type.

TCRdb used MiXCR to reprocess the reads, holding one entry per CDR3 protein. The sample holds 550,000 to 850,000 distinct CDR3 sequences; around a third are singletons and the top ten take 15% to 20%. Details on this clonotype: What it recognizes is unknown.

J lost 4 bases, V lost 4 bases, and 14 bases had no gene match. The germline V gene has CDR1 KGHSH and CDR2 LQKENI. CDR3 length equals 18 residues. The chain combines TRBV18 with TRBJ2-3, with 10 bases identical to TRBD2. This sample comprised cultured PBMCs, obtained from culture after CMV antigen stimulation. This receptor was identified in a human donor in good health (CMV status not recorded). Some clones in this sample may be carry-over from other donors' samples. Written as DNA, the CDR3 is TGTGCCAGCTCACGCGGCTCTAGCGGGGGAATGGTAGCAGATACGCAGTATTTT. Translation: CASSRGSSGGMVADTQYF.